The 30 T cell receptor beta chains given below trace back to one sample, sequenced in a study of blood T cell repertoires in COVID-19. Assay: immunoSEQ multiplex PCR; the TCRdb copy retains only in-frame clones and omits some. This sample carries approximately 250,000 clones, about 82% of them seen once, and the ten largest clones take 9.1%. The sample taken for sequencing was PBMCs or T cells enriched from blood (not recorded which). The receptors here all came from a woman aged 45-60 years with acute COVID-19.

The chain is built from TRBV14 and TRBJ1-2, with 8 bases matching TRBD1. This CDR3 spans 12 amino acids. The V gene's germline CDR1 is SGHDN and CDR2 FVKESK. The junction had 3 bases not matched to a gene; V was cut back by 5 bases and J by 7 bases. Here the CDR3 DNA reads TGTGCCAGCAGCGACACAGGGGGTGGCTACACCTTC. It is translated as CASSDTGGGYTF.

The V gene is TRBV7-9, the J gene TRBJ2-1; tentatively, D is TRBD2 (6 bases). Between the trimmed V and J ends, which lost 3 bases and 4 bases, there was a span of 13 bases. The CDR3 length is 15 residues. CDR1 and CDR2 (germline): SEHNR, FQNEAQ (reference sequence). The CDR3 loop is CASSLWRGDYNEQFF. As DNA, the CDR3 is TGTGCCAGCAGCTTGTGGCGGGGCGATTACAATGAGCAGTTCTTC.

The chain uses TRBV3-1 (or the pseudogene TRBV3-2) and TRBJ1-2; the match to TRBD1 covers 8 bases. The CDR3 runs to 15 residues. Germline CDR1 LGHDT, CDR2 YNNKEL (reference sequence). V trimming: 0 bases; J trimming: 8 bases; junction bases outside the gene matches: 8. CDR3 in DNA: TGTGCCAGCAGCCAAGATCACAGGGGGAATGGAGGCTACACCTTC. It specifies CASSQDHRGNGGYTF.

The chain is built from TRBV12-3 or TRBV12-4 and TRBJ1-6; D ambiguous. Trimming took 6 bases from V and 6 from J, leaving 9 bases between them. CDR3 length: 13 amino acids. Here the CDR3 reads CASRSSSNSPLHF. DNA for the CDR3: TGTGCCAGCAGGTCCTCGAGTAATTCACCCCTCCACTTT.

In this sample, this clone turned up once. The rearrangement links TRBV20-1 to TRBJ2-3; weak D call: TRBD1 (5 bases). CDR1 is DFQATT, CDR2 SNEGSKA, per germline (reference sequence). Deletions cut 5 bases from V and 9 bases from J, with 9 bases between. The CDR3 is 10 amino acids. CDR3 nucleotides: TGCAGTGCTCTTGACAGAACGCAGTATTTT. It codes for CSALDRTQYF.

The gene calls are TRBV29-1 and TRBJ2-7; perhaps TRBD2 as D (5 bases). The CDR3 has 13 residues. V was trimmed by 3 bases and J by 7 bases, leaving 16 bases between them. Looked up from germline, CDR1 is SQVTM and CDR2 is ANQGSEA. The CDR3 nucleotides are TGCAGCGTTGATAGTCCGGGCGCGGGTGAGCAGTACTTC. This sequence encodes CSVDSPGAGEQYF.

The chain combines TRBV27 with TRBJ1-1; tentative D call: TRBD1 (5 bases). The CDR3 is 15 amino acids. The ends were cut back, 5 bases at V and 1 base at J, with 14 bases in the middle. Looked up from germline, CDR1 is MNHEY and CDR2 is SMNVEV (reference sequence). The CDR3 nucleotides are TGTGCCAGCAGTGCCTCGGGACTCCCGAACACTGAAGCTTTCTTT. Its protein is CASSASGLPNTEAFF.

V is TRBV6-5 and J is TRBJ1-2; D is unclear. This CDR3 region has 15 residues. The V gene lost 0 bases and the J gene lost 5 bases, with 13 bases spanning the gap. Germline V gene sequence: CDR1 MNHEY, CDR2 SVGAGI. CDR3 residues: CASSYSSRVGYGYTF. In nucleotides, the CDR3 is TGTGCCAGCAGTTACTCATCCCGGGTCGGGTATGGCTACACCTTC.

The V gene is TRBV13, the J gene TRBJ1-2; D may be TRBD1 (6 bases). The CDR3 runs to 15 residues. The V end lost 5 bases, the J end lost 2 bases, and 15 bases lay between the germline ends. The germline CDR1 and CDR2 sequences are PRHDT and FYEKMQ (reference sequence). CDR3 region: CASSPLGGANYGYTF. Written as DNA, the CDR3 is TGTGCCAGCAGCCCCCTCGGGGGGGCAAACTATGGCTACACCTTC.

The chain joins TRBV2 to TRBJ1-6, with 7 positions matching TRBD1. This CDR3 is 14 amino acids long. Unmatched junction bases numbered 7, after V lost 7 bases and J lost 7 bases. CDR1 is SNHLY, CDR2 FYNNEI, per germline. Written as DNA, the CDR3 is TGTGCCAGCACCCTAGACAGGGTAAATTCACCCCTCCACTTT. Amino acids: CASTLDRVNSPLHF.

The rearrangement uses TRBV7-9 and TRBJ1-6; D might be TRBD1 (6 bases). V gave up 5 bases and J gave up 7 bases, with 15 bases separating them. CDR1 and CDR2 (germline): SEHNR, FQNEAQ (reference sequence). This CDR3 comprises 15 residues. The CDR3 bases are TGTGCCAGCAGCCCACCGGGACAAGCGAATTCACCCCTCCACTTT. As protein: CASSPPGQANSPLHF.

The chain uses TRBV7-6 and TRBJ2-7, with 8 bases identical to TRBD1. The germline CDR1 and CDR2 sequences are SGHVS and FNYEAQ. V lost 6 bases to trimming and J lost 3 bases; unmatched junction nucleotides: 19. The CDR3 runs to 18 residues. CDR3 DNA: TGTGCCAGCAGACCGCAAGCTGGCCCCGGGACAGGAATCTACGAGCAGTACTTC. The encoded protein is CASRPQAGPGTGIYEQYF.

The CDR3 reads CASPRGKGSPLHF. CDR3 bases: TGTGCCAGCCCGAGGGGGAAGGGGTCACCCCTCCACTTT. The V and J genes are TRBV13 and TRBJ1-6, with D possibly being TRBD1 (6 bases). Trimming left V 8 bases short and J 10 bases short, with 15 bases between. Per the germline V gene, CDR1 is PRHDT and CDR2 is FYEKMQ (reference sequence). The CDR3 loop spans 13 amino acids.

The chain recombines TRBV7-2 with TRBJ1-3; no definite D call. The CDR3 runs to 14 residues. Trimming cost V 0 bases and J 2 bases, with 5 bases left between them. Germline-derived CDR1 and CDR2 are SGHTA and FQGNSA. The CDR3 sequence is CASSLATAGNTIYF. The CDR3 DNA follows: TGTGCCAGCAGCTTAGCCACAGCTGGAAACACCATATATTTT.

The chain uses TRBV7-4 and TRBJ2-1, with 9 nucleotides matching TRBD2. This CDR3 is built from 18 residues. The germline V gene has CDR1 SGHVT and CDR2 SQSDAQ. V lost 5 bases and J lost 0; bases outside the gene matches: 11. CDR3: CASSPHPSGGISYNEQFF. The CDR3 DNA follows: TGTGCCAGCAGCCCCCACCCCAGCGGGGGGATCTCCTACAATGAGCAGTTCTTC.

This clone was seen a few times. The J gene is TRBJ2-2, the V gene TRBV30; D not resolved. The germline V and J ends were trimmed by 3 bases and 4 bases, with 9 bases remaining between them. This CDR3 has 13 residues. Germline-derived CDR1 and CDR2 are GTSNPN and SVGIG (reference sequence). CDR3 protein: CAWRRESTGELFF. CDR3 nucleotides: TGTGCCTGGAGGCGCGAAAGCACCGGGGAGCTGTTTTTT.

A single count supports this clone. The chain joins TRBV29-1 to TRBJ1-2; 10 nucleotides line up with TRBD1. The V gene end was trimmed by 7 bases and the J gene end by 3 bases; junction bases not matched to a gene: 5. The CDR3 covers 13 residues. The germline CDR1 and CDR2 sequences are SQVTM and ANQGSEA. The CDR3 spells CSGSTGGDYGYTF. In nucleotides, the CDR3 is TGCAGCGGGTCGACAGGGGGCGACTATGGCTACACCTTC.

The chain recombines TRBV7-9 with TRBJ1-2, with unresolved D. Trimming removed 2 bases at V and 5 bases at J, with 18 bases between. Per the germline V gene, CDR1 is SEHNR and CDR2 is FQNEAQ (reference sequence). The CDR3 runs to 16 residues. This chain's CDR3 is CASSLKANQVLYGYTF. The CDR3 nucleotides read TGTGCCAGCAGCTTAAAGGCAAATCAGGTTCTATATGGCTACACCTTC. Drawing the rest from reference TRBV7-9 and TRBJ1-2, the complete variable domain is DTGVSQNPRHKITKRGQNVTFRCDPISEHNRLYWYRQTLGQGPEFLTYFQNEAQLEKSRLLSDRFSAERPKGSFSTLEIQRTEQGDSAMYLCASSLKANQVLYGYTFGSGTRLTVV.

This clone has just one count. V gene TRBV29-1 combines with J gene TRBJ1-1; D unclear. This CDR3 comprises 11 residues. With 5 bases removed from V and 7 bases from J, the gap between germline ends came to 11 bases. CDR1 and CDR2 (germline): SQVTM, ANQGSEA. As DNA, the CDR3 is TGCAGCGTTCTCTCGGGGATTGAAGCTTTCTTT. It encodes CSVLSGIEAFF. Combining the CDR3 with reference TRBV29-1 and TRBJ1-1 gives the whole variable domain SAVISQKPSRDICQRGTSLTIQCQVDSQVTMMFWYRQQPGQSLTLIATANQGSEATYESGFVIDKFPISRPNLTFSTLTVSNMSPEDSSIYLCSVLSGIEAFFGQGTRLTVV.

This chain connects TRBV10-1 to TRBJ2-3; possibly TRBD2 for D (5 bases). The CDR3 has 16 residues. CDR1 is WNHNN and CDR2 is SYGVQD in the germline V gene (reference sequence). Trimming shortened V by 2 bases and J by 1 base, and 13 bases separated the two germline ends. CDR3: CASSERGLSGTDTQYF. The DNA for the CDR3 is TGCGCCAGCAGTGAGCGGGGTCTCAGTGGCACAGATACGCAGTATTTT.

The chain uses TRBV6-5 and TRBJ2-6; D not certain. Germline V gives CDR1 MNHEY, CDR2 SVGAGI. The CDR3 runs 16 residues. Between the trimmed V and J ends, which lost 1 base and 2 bases, there was a span of 9 bases. The CDR3, as DNA: TGTGCCAGCAGTTACTATGGAGAGCCTGGGGCCAACGTCCTGACTTTC. This codes for CASSYYGEPGANVLTF.

V usage is TRBV10-1 and J usage is TRBJ2-1; 8 bases line up with TRBD2. CDR1 WNHNN and CDR2 SYGVQD come from the germline V gene (reference sequence). V gave up 4 bases and J gave up 7 bases; unmatched junction bases: 6. CDR3 size: 14 residues. CDR3 DNA sequence: TGCGCCAGCAGTGGTAGCGGGGCTTGGAATGAGCAGTTCTTC. Its translation is CASSGSGAWNEQFF.

This clone was recorded only once. The genes are TRBV6-2 or TRBV6-3 and TRBJ2-5; D call uncertain. V lost 2 bases and J 5 bases, leaving 9 bases between the germline ends. The germline V gene encodes CDR1 MNHEY and CDR2 SVGEGT. There are 13 residues in the CDR3. The DNA of the CDR3 is TGTGCCAGCAGTTACCCCCCCAGGGAGACCCAGTACTTC. Its translation: CASSYPPRETQYF.

The V gene is TRBV3-1 (or the pseudogene TRBV3-2), the J gene TRBJ2-2; D gene uncertain. V gave up 2 bases and J gave up 0 bases, with 7 bases separating them. CDR3 length: 15 residues. CDR1 and CDR2 (germline): LGHDT, YNNKEL (reference sequence). CDR3 bases: TGTGCCAGCAGCCAATCTTCCGCGAACACCGGGGAGCTGTTTTTT. Translating gives CASSQSSANTGELFF.

This chain links TRBV18 with TRBJ1-1; 7 bases match TRBD1. The germline CDR1 and CDR2 sequences are KGHSH and LQKENI. The CDR3 consists of 15 residues. With 5 bases clipped from V and 1 base from J, the junction kept 7 bases outside the gene matches. CDR3 sequence (DNA): TGTGCCAGCTCATCACAGGGGTCTAGGAACACTGAAGCTTTCTTT. Residues: CASSSQGSRNTEAFF.

The gene calls are TRBV7-2 and TRBJ1-2; TRBD1 matches 7 bases. The CDR3 sequence is 17 residues long. CDR1 is SGHTA and CDR2 is FQGNSA in the germline V gene. V trimming: 2 bases; J trimming: 7 bases; junction bases outside the gene matches: 16. CDR3 coding DNA: TGTGCCAGCAGCTTACCCGGCACCAACAGGGGTGCCGGTGGCTACACCTTC. This gives the protein CASSLPGTNRGAGGYTF.

The chain uses TRBV7-2 and TRBJ1-2; 7 bases align to TRBD1. The J segment lost 6 bases and the V segment lost 4 bases, leaving 17 bases of the junction unmatched. The germline gives CDR1 SGHTA, CDR2 FQGNSA. CDR3 length: 17 residues. The chain's CDR3 is CASSSQGPGFTIDGYTF. The DNA for the CDR3 is TGTGCCAGCAGCTCACAGGGGCCCGGCTTTACAATAGATGGCTACACCTTC.

This CDR3 is CAWSQSPGEQYF. The DNA for the CDR3 is TGTGCCTGGAGTCAAAGTCCGGGGGAGCAGTACTTC. The genes are TRBV30 and TRBJ2-7, with D possibly TRBD2 on 5 matching bases. The germline V gene has CDR1 GTSNPN and CDR2 SVGIG (reference sequence). The ends were cut back, 2 bases at V and 7 bases at J, with 12 bases in the middle. The CDR3 loop spans 12 amino acids.

The chain joins TRBV15 to TRBJ1-4; D is ambiguous. Trimming took 1 base from V and 5 from J, leaving 14 bases between them. This CDR3 spans 16 amino acids. Germline V gene lookup returns CDR1 LNHNV and CDR2 YYDKDF (reference sequence). CDR3 nucleotide sequence: TGTGCCACCAGCAGAGGAGGGTCCTCAGCAAATGAAAAACTGTTTTTT. Amino acid sequence: CATSRGGSSANEKLFF. The full variable domain, rest sourced from reference TRBV15 and TRBJ1-4, is DAMVIQNPRYQVTQFGKPVTLSCSQTLNHNVMYWYQQKSSQAPKLLFHYYDKDFNNEADTPDNFQSRRPNTSFCFLDIRSPGLGDTAMYLCATSRGGSSANEKLFFGSGTQLSVL.

The chain is built from TRBV3-1 (or the pseudogene TRBV3-2) and TRBJ2-1; 9 bases match TRBD2. CDR1 and CDR2 from the germline V gene are LGHDT and YNNKEL (reference sequence). Trimming cost V 0 bases and J 10 bases; bases outside gene matches: 13. CDR3 length: 17 residues. The CDR3 protein is CASSQDVASGARSEQFF. In nucleotides, the CDR3 is TGTGCCAGCAGCCAAGATGTCGCTAGCGGGGCCCGATCGGAGCAGTTCTTC.